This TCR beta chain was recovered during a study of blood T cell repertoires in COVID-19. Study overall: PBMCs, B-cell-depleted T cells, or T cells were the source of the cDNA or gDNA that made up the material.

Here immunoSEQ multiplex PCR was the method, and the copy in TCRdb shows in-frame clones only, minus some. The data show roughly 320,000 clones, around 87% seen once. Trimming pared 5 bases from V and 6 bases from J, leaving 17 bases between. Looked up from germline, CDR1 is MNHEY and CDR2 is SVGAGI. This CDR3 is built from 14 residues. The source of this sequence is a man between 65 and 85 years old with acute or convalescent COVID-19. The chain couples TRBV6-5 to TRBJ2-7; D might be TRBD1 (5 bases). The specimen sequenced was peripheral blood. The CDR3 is CASSQGTAVFEQYF. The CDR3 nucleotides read TGTGCCAGCAGTCAGGGTACGGCCGTATTCGAGCAGTACTTC.